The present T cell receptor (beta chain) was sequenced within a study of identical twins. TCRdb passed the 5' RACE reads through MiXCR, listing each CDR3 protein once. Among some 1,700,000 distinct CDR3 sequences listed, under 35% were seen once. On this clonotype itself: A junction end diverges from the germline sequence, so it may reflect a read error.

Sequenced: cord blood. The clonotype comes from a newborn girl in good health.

This CDR3 reads CAISQSPRNEQFF. The CDR3, as DNA: TGTGCCATCAGTCAGTCCCCTAGGAATGAGCAGTTCTTC. This chain connects TRBV10-3 to TRBJ2-1; D not resolved. The CDR3 loop spans 13 amino acids. In germline, CDR1 is ENHRY, CDR2 SYGVKD.